The 17 T cell receptor beta chains below all came from one sample that was sequenced in a study of early T cells in non-severe SARS-CoV-2 infection. TCRdb itself ran the 5' RACE reads through MiXCR, one entry per CDR3 protein. This sample yields 80,000 to 100,000 distinct CDR3 sequences, of which 14% are seen a single time; under 7.5% belongs to the top ten. The sequenced material came from whole blood. The receptors shown here come from an adult who was a healthcare worker with PCR-confirmed SARS-CoV-2 infection or an uninfected control (not recorded which).

This clonotype was recorded at least ten times. The chain couples TRBV20-1 to TRBJ2-3, with 7 bases fitting TRBD1. This CDR3 has 15 amino acids. CDR1 is DFQATT, CDR2 SNEGSKA, per germline (reference sequence). J gave up 6 bases and V 3 bases, and 12 bases lay outside the gene matches. As DNA, the CDR3 is TGCAGTGCTAGCGTACCGACAGGGTTTTCGGATACGCAGTATTTT. Protein sequence: CSASVPTGFSDTQYF.

This chain links TRBV29-1 with TRBJ2-2; D is ambiguous. Germline CDR1 reads SQVTM; CDR2 reads ANQGSEA. CDR3 size: 11 residues. V was trimmed by 6 bases and J by 3 bases, leaving 5 bases between them. The CDR3 nucleotides read TGCAGCGTGCCCCACACCGGGGAGCTGTTTTTT. Translating gives CSVPHTGELFF.

This clonotype was seen a few times. One end of the junction fails to match germline, which may point to a read error. The chain couples TRBV4-2 to TRBJ1-2; TRBD1 matches 10 bases. CDR3 length: 15 residues. CDR1 LGHNA and CDR2 YNFKEQ come from the germline V gene. CDR3 sequence reads: CASIQGTGEVNGYTF. CDR3 sequence (DNA): TGTGCCAGCATCCAAGGGACAGGGGAAGTGAATGGCTACACCTTC.

This clonotype was seen only a few times. V gene TRBV4-2 combines with J gene TRBJ1-6; D gene uncertain. Looked up from germline, CDR1 is LGHNA and CDR2 is YNFKEQ. Between the trimmed V and J ends, which lost 0 bases and 6 bases, there was a span of 6 bases. The CDR3 loop spans 14 amino acids. The CDR3 nucleotides are TGTGCCAGCAGCCAAGATTCGGGTAATTCACCCCTCCACTTT. The encoded protein is CASSQDSGNSPLHF.

V gene TRBV7-8 combines with J gene TRBJ1-5; D is unclear. This CDR3 is built from 15 residues. V shed 1 base and J shed 8 bases, with 15 bases lying between them. Germline CDR1 SGHVS, CDR2 FQNEAQ. The CDR3 DNA reads TGTGCCAGCAGCTTAGGAGCCAGCTGGACGGAGCCCCAGCATTTT. Translation: CASSLGASWTEPQHF.

The chain joins TRBV28 to TRBJ1-1; no clear D gene. This CDR3 has 12 amino acids. Germline-derived CDR1 and CDR2 are MDHEN and SYDVKM. V lost 2 bases and J lost 8, with 9 bases in between. The CDR3 sequence is CASSLPFREAFF. In DNA form, the CDR3 reads TGTGCCAGCAGTTTACCGTTTAGGGAAGCTTTCTTT. The whole variable domain, remainder taken from reference TRBV28 and TRBJ1-1, is DVKVTQSSRYLVKRTGEKVFLECVQDMDHENMFWYRQDPGLGLRLIYFSYDVKMKEKGDIPEGYSVSREKKERFSLILESASTNQTSMYLCASSLPFREAFFGQGTRLTVV.

This clonotype was counted many times. This chain uses TRBV12-5 with TRBJ2-1; no clear D gene. The CDR3 is made up of 15 amino acids. V lost 5 bases to trimming and J lost 4 bases, with 15 bases between them. Germline V CDR1 and CDR2: LGHNT, FRNRAP. CDR3 sequence reads: CASGPTVAGYNEQFF. The CDR3 DNA sequence: TGTGCTAGTGGTCCCACGGTCGCCGGATACAATGAGCAGTTCTTC.

The CDR3 loop reads CSASRGQDTEAFF. DNA of the CDR3: TGCAGTGCTAGCCGGGGACAGGACACTGAAGCTTTCTTT. V is TRBV20-1 and J is TRBJ1-1, with TRBD1 identical over 8 bases. The CDR3 length is 13 residues. Germline V CDR1 and CDR2: DFQATT, SNEGSKA (reference sequence). The trim removed 3 bases at V and 3 bases at J, leaving 3 bases unmatched.

This clonotype was seen only a few times. This chain joins TRBV5-4 and TRBJ1-1; D uncertain. Germline loops: CDR1 SGHNT, CDR2 YYREEE (reference sequence). The V gene lost 0 bases and the J gene lost 5 bases, with 11 bases spanning the gap. There are 14 residues in the CDR3. CDR3 nucleotide sequence: TGTGCCAGCAGCTTGGCCCACGAGCGAACTGAAGCTTTCTTT. It is translated as CASSLAHERTEAFF.

This clonotype was picked up many times. V and J are TRBV20-1 and TRBJ1-1, with D possibly matching TRBD1 (5 bases). The CDR3 is made up of 11 amino acids. CDR1 and CDR2 from the germline V gene are DFQATT and SNEGSKA (reference sequence). Trimming cost V 3 bases and J 12 bases, with 14 bases left between them. The CDR3 DNA sequence: TGCAGTGCTAGGGGGGGGAGTAAGACTTTCTTT. Translation gives CSARGGSKTFF.

This clonotype was picked up a small number of times. The chain has TRBV5-5 and TRBJ1-5; D is ambiguous. The V gene's germline CDR1 is SGHKS and CDR2 YYEKEE (reference sequence). The V gene lost 4 bases and the J gene lost 0 bases, with 14 bases spanning the gap. CDR3 length: 16 amino acids. The CDR3 DNA reads as TGTGCCAGCAGCCCATCGGGCAGCTATAGCAATCAGCCCCAGCATTTT. This codes for CASSPSGSYSNQPQHF.

This chain uses TRBV7-3 with TRBJ2-2; D gene unclear. V lost 6 bases and J lost 5, with 10 bases in between. CDR3 length: 13 residues. Germline values: CDR1 SGHTA, CDR2 FQGTGA. The CDR3: CASSTDPTGELFF. The CDR3 DNA reads TGTGCCAGCAGTACAGACCCGACCGGGGAGCTGTTTTTT.

The J gene is TRBJ2-7, the V gene TRBV10-3; D uncertain. The CDR3 sequence is 13 residues long. V lost 0 bases and J 3 bases, leaving 6 bases between the germline ends. Germline V gene sequence: CDR1 ENHRY, CDR2 SYGVKD. In DNA, the CDR3 is TGTGCCATCAGTGAGTCGGGAAGCTACGAGCAGTACTTC. Translated: CAISESGSYEQYF.

The V gene is TRBV6-5, the J gene TRBJ1-3; 8 bases are shared with TRBD1. The CDR3 is 16 residues long. Trimming cost V 6 bases and J 1 base; bases outside gene matches: 8. Germline CDR1 reads MNHEY; CDR2 reads SVGAGI. The CDR3 bases are TGTGCCAGCAGGATTGGACAGGGCCTTTCTGGAAACACCATATATTTT. Encoded protein: CASRIGQGLSGNTIYF.

The table lists this clonotype with a few counts. V and J are TRBV28 and TRBJ1-2; weak D call: TRBD1 (6 bases). The CDR3 covers 12 residues. The germline V and J ends were trimmed by 6 bases and 8 bases, with 13 bases remaining between them. CDR1 is MDHEN, CDR2 SYDVKM, per germline. CDR3 residues: CASRWGANGYTF. CDR3 DNA: TGTGCCAGCAGGTGGGGGGCTAACGGCTACACCTTC.

The chain is built from TRBV29-1 and TRBJ1-1; the D is unclear. The CDR3 consists of 13 residues. Trimming pared 6 bases from V and 1 base from J, leaving 12 bases between. Germline V gene sequence: CDR1 SQVTM, CDR2 ANQGSEA. The DNA for the CDR3 is TGCAGCGTGCCAGCGATGGGGAACACTGAAGCTTTCTTT. It codes for CSVPAMGNTEAFF.

The chain uses TRBV3-1 and TRBJ1-1, with 8 bases aligning to TRBD1. The CDR3 is 17 residues long. Trimming removed 1 base from V and 1 base from J; junction bases left unmatched: 8. In germline, CDR1 is LGHDT, CDR2 YNNKEL (reference sequence). CDR3 in amino acids: CASSQAPVGTGNTEAFF. CDR3 nucleotides: TGTGCCAGCAGCCAAGCTCCGGTCGGGACAGGGAACACTGAAGCTTTCTTT.